The rows below give T cell receptor beta chains drawn from one sample of a study of cytomegalovirus exposure and HLA in healthy donors. The method was immunoSEQ multiplex PCR; TCRdb's version includes in-frame clones alone and lacks a portion of them. The table includes under 200,000 clones, around 80% detected once. The sequencing sample was made of PBMCs. Receptor source: a man in his forties in good health and CMV-seronegative. CDR3s leave out the opening cysteine and the closing phenylalanine or tryptophan.

>TRBV6-5
ASSSVRDGNYGYT
>TRBV11-2
ASRREGEKLF
>TRBV13
ASSLGTGMGEKLF
>TRBV19
ASSTEVDARNTEAF
>TRBV19
ASSWSQGAGYNEQF
>TRBV19
ASSIEGRGTGELF
>TRBV18
ASSPGAFNQPQH
>TRBV5-4
ASSLDIPSGNTIY
>TRBV7-8
ASNRGGQGYGYT
>TRBV18
ASSPGQGNTGELF
>TRBV4-3
ASSQDVRGYEQY
>TRBV10-2
ASISGGGYGYT
>TRBV19
ASSSFGGGHLGGEQPQH
>TRBV7-8
ASSLAEPETQY
>TRBV30
AWSRQAVTRIQY
>TRBV4-3
ASSLRTGGFDGYT
>TRBV30
AWIVAGLAGPGELF
>TRBV5-1
ASSLRTFSNSPLH
>TRBV19
ASSHLTQGPLSPLH
>TRBV5-1
ASSFTGSISGANVLT
>TRBV5-6
ASSHRQGSEKLF
>TRBV6-1
ASSTLQVYEQY
>TRBV10-1
ASSEGGRVETGELF
>TRBV19
ASSITGYQETQY
>TRBV19
ASSPQGNTEAF
>TRBV9
ASSVGQGRSGANVLT
>TRBV7-9
ASNVQGRETQY
>TRBV6-1
ASTYAGYNEQF
>TRBV15
ATSRDPGLNNNEQF
>TRBV5-1
ASSQTGATENEQF
>TRBV2
ASIPGQDLRGY
>TRBV9
ASSYRTDSYEQY
>TRBV25-1
ASSTSGDRLYGYT